The clone carrying this T cell receptor beta chain was seen many times. Its antigen is unidentified. The observed sequence ends 3 residues before the CDR3 terminus, with the missing tail filled in from the germline J gene. The CDR3 runs to 15 residues. The germline V gene has CDR1 LNHDA and CDR2 SQIVND (reference sequence). V gave up 5 bases and J gave up 2 bases, with 14 bases separating them. The protocol was immunoSEQ multiplex PCR, while the TCRdb copy is restricted to in-frame clones and leaves out a portion. The profile covers about 26,000 clones, none occurring a single time. The data originate from a study of T cell clonality in common variable immunodeficiency. General study points: Fewer deletions and N-nucleotide insertions were reportedly seen in common variable immunodeficiency TCR beta sequences. What drives increased CVID clonality needs T cell subpopulation sequencing. CVID subjects showed higher TCRbeta clonality than healthy controls.

The rearrangement uses TRBV19 and TRBJ2-3; TRBD1 is a possible D gene (6 bases). Sequenced sample: peripheral blood mononuclear cells. This sequence was found in a human donor with common variable immunodeficiency. The part of the CDR3 DNA that was read is TGTGCCAGTAGTGGGAAACAGGGCCCCACAGATACG. This translates into CASSGKQGPTDT. The full CDR3 protein reads CASSGKQGPTDTQYF. The whole variable domain, remainder taken from reference TRBV19 and TRBJ2-3, is DGGITQSPKYLFRKEGQNVTLSCEQNLNHDAMYWYRQDPGQGLRLIYYSQIVNDFQKGDIAEGYSVSREKKESFPLTVTSAQKNPTAFYLCASSGKQGPTDTQYFGPGTRLTVL.